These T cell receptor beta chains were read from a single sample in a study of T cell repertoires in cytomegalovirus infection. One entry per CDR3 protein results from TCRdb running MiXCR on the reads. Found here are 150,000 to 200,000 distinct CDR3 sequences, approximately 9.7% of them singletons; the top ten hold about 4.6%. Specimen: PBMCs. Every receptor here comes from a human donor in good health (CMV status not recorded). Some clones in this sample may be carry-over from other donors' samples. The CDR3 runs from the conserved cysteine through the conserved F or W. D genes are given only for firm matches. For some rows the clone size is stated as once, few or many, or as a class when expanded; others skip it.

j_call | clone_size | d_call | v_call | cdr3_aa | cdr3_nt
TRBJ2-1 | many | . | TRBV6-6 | CASSYSLAGVRNEQFF | TGTGCCAGCAGTTACTCGTTGGCAGGGGTAAGGAATGAGCAGTTCTTC
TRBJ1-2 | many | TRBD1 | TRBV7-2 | CASSPRQGIDGYTF | TGTGCCAGCAGCCCGAGACAGGGAATCGATGGCTACACCTTC
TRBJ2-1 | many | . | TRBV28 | CASRVDRHPLNEQFF | TGTGCCAGCAGAGTAGACCGACACCCCCTCAATGAGCAGTTCTTC
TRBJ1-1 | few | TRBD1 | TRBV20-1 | CSAPDRRVNTEAFF | TGCAGTGCGCCGGACAGGAGGGTGAACACTGAAGCTTTCTTT
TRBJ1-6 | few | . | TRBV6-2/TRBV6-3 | CASSPPTNYNSPLHF | TGTGCCAGCAGCCCTCCCACCAACTATAATTCACCCCTCCACTTT
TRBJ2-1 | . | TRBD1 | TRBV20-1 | CSAPTGTGDYNEQFF | TGCAGTGCACCAACCGGGACAGGGGACTACAATGAGCAGTTCTTC
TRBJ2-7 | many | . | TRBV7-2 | CASSLSRNYEQYF | TGTGCCAGCAGCTTATCCAGAAATTACGAGCAGTACTTC
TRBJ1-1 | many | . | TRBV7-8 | CASSLVTSGHKNTEAFF | TGTGCCAGCAGCTTAGTTACTTCTGGACACAAAAACACTGAAGCTTTCTTT
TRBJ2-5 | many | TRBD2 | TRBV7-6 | CASRVAGGKETQYF | TGTGCCAGCAGAGTCGCGGGGGGGAAAGAGACCCAGTACTTC
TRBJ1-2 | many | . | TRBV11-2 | CASSAGTSNYGYTF | TGTGCCAGCAGCGCCGGGACCTCTAACTATGGCTACACCTTC
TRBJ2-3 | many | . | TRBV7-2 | CASSKGTAGSDTQYF | TGTGCCAGCAGCAAGGGAACCGCGGGTTCAGATACGCAGTATTTT
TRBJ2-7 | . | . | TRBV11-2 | CASSALRYSYEQYF | TGTGCCAGCAGCGCTCTCCGCTACTCCTACGAGCAGTACTTC
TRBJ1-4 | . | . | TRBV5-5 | CASSILPGRQGEKLFF | TGTGCCAGCAGCATCCTACCGGGACGGCAAGGGGAAAAACTGTTTTTT
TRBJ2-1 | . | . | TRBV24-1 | CATQSRRYEQFF | TGTGCCACCCAAAGCAGGCGTTATGAGCAGTTCTTC
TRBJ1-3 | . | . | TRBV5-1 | CASSLGGRGNTIYF | TGCGCCAGCAGCTTGGGAGGCCGCGGAAACACCATATATTTT
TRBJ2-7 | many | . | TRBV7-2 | CASSNTGIVYEQYF | TGTGCCAGCAGCAATACAGGGATAGTCTACGAGCAGTACTTC
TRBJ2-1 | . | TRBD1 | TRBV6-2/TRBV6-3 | CASSETGGIYEQFF | TGTGCCAGCAGTGAGACAGGGGGCATCTATGAGCAGTTCTTC
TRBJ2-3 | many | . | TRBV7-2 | CASSSGPTDTQYF | TGTGCCAGCAGCTCCGGACCCACAGATACGCAGTATTTT
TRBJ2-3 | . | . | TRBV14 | CASSQELRRNTDTQYF | TGTGCCAGCAGCCAAGAACTACGGAGGAACACAGATACGCAGTATTTT
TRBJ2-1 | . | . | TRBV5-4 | CASSLGAFQNEQFF | TGTGCCAGCAGCTTGGGGGCGTTCCAGAATGAGCAGTTCTTC
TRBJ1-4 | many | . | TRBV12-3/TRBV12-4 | CASSLQGRNEKLFF | TGTGCCAGCAGTTTACAGGGTCGGAATGAAAAACTGTTTTTT
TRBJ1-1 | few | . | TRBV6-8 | CAVHSTQAEAFF | TGTGCCGTCCACAGTACTCAGGCTGAAGCTTTCTTT